This T cell receptor (beta chain) was sequenced for a study of blood T cell repertoires in COVID-19 (dated by TCRdb to the early 2020s). Background for the entire study: The collaborator samples originated in the United States, Italy and Spain and spanned the acute and convalescent phases of COVID-19. Where available, HLA class I and class II types were obtained from metadata supplied by the sample provider rather than from assay-based typing. The repertoires were released in a freely available public database intended as a resource for research on the immune response to SARS-CoV-2. The samples were drawn from the first 160 participants of the ongoing ImmuneRACE study and from 1,254 subjects provided by 6 global collaborators. The prospective study material was composed of cDNA or gDNA derived from T cells, B-cell-depleted T cells, or PBMCs. The sample metadata nearly always contained a de-identified subject ID, COVID-19 status, age in years and sex. Deeply sampled blood TCRbeta repertoires from subjects exposed to, actively infected with, or recovered from COVID-19 were included in the dataset. The full study reports these points: Clinical and demographic metadata were provided uncurated, with the amount varying by source and participant.

One collaborating source in Seattle enrolled patients during active infection and followed them longitudinally through the course of disease. The collaborating institutions used their own protocols to collect whole blood in K2EDTA tubes. For TCRbeta analysis, collaborators shipped samples as frozen whole blood, isolated PBMCs, or DNA extracted from either of those sample types. TCRbeta CDR3 regions were amplified from genomic DNA using the immunoSEQ Assay, a bias-controlled multiplex PCR. The study's own analysis went as follows. Nucleated cell counts per sample were estimated from amplification of reference gene primers within the assay. To quantify the absolute abundance of each unique TCRbeta CDR3 rearrangement, sequence reads were collapsed and filtered. For each sample, productive Simpson clonality was calculated by taking the square root of Simpson's diversity index across productive rearrangements. The immuneACCESS repertoire file appears here via TCRdb, limited to in-frame rearrangements. These files lack a portion of the clones; in checked studies, under half of the deficit traces to unresolved V genes, and the cause of the others is not known. V and J calls and clone size are copied from that table; D and trimming were computed from the DNA. The sample table lists about 230,000 clones, over 75% of them with a count of one. The ten largest clones represent 11% of the sample.

There are 14 amino acids in the CDR3, from cysteine to phenylalanine inclusive. Left in the record is the CDR3 DNA by itself, 42 bases read in frame from the first base. CDR1 and CDR2 (ENHRY, SYGVKD) derive from the germline V gene. Between the V and J ends, shortened by 0 bases and 5 bases respectively, the junction contains 9 bases. On this clone: The clone's antigen remains unknown. No base quality values were provided; no much bigger clone lies one nucleotide off.

The sequence is built from TRBV10-3 and TRBJ2-3; the D gene is unclear. This clonotype originated in a man aged 50 to 60 with COVID-19, enrolled during active disease. Sample: peripheral blood. CDR3 loop: CAISESVTVDTQYF. The sequenced DNA: TGTGCCATCAGTGAGTCGGTAACTGTAGATACGCAGTATTTT.